This note documents a single T cell receptor (beta chain) sequence. Antigen specificity is unknown. V lost 6 bases, J lost 4 bases, and 13 bases lay in between. This CDR3 contains 13 residues. Germline values: CDR1 MNHEY, CDR2 SVGAGI. This sample is drawn from a study of T cell responses to AZD1222 COVID-19 vaccine. Study observations and caveats: Spike-wide coverage was observed for vaccine-associated CD4 TCRs, with dominant responses at 160-218 and 743-854.

Sequenced by immunoSEQ multiplex PCR; TCRdb stores in-frame clones only, minus some. The profile covers 200,000 or so clones, with over 80% appearing a single time and around 6.4% taken by the ten largest. This receptor was obtained from an adult in good health. This specimen consisted of peripheral blood, obtained on day 0 of AZD1222 vaccination. V and J are TRBV6-5 and TRBJ2-7; D unclear. CDR3 protein: CASSYRTEYEQYF. As DNA, the CDR3 is TGTGCCAGCAGCTACCGGACCGAGTACGAGCAGTACTTC.